Included here is one TCR beta chain sequence, with context. The antigen is undetermined. TCRdb analysed the reads with MiXCR anew, one entry per CDR3 protein. The sample gives about 920,000 distinct CDR3 sequences, approximately 33% of which show up once; over 10% is in the top ten. The sample is drawn from a study of T cell repertoires in cytomegalovirus infection. About the study: Public TCR beta signatures indicated both CMV infection and matching HLA type.

There are 15 residues in the CDR3. Deletions cut 3 bases from V and 1 base from J, with 12 bases between. Germline lookup yields CDR1 SNHLY and CDR2 FYNNEI. The receptor's source is a human donor in good health (CMV status not recorded). Some clones in this sample may be carry-over from other donors' samples. The rearrangement joins TRBV2 to TRBJ1-1; tentatively, D is TRBD1 (5 bases). The sample here was cultured CD8+ T cells from PBMCs, taken from culture after CMV antigen stimulation. DNA of the CDR3: TGTGCCAGCAGTGACTGGGACGGCTGGAACACTGAAGCTTTCTTT. Its translation is CASSDWDGWNTEAFF.